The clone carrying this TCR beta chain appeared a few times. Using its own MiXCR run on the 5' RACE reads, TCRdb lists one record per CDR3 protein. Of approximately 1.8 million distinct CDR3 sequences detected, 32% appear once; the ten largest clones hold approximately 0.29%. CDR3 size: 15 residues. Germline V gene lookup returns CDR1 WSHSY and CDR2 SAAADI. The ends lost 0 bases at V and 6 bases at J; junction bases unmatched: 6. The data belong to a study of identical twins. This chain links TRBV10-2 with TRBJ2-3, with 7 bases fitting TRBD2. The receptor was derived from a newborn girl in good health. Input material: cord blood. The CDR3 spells CASSESNPRGDTQYF. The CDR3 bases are TGCGCCAGCAGTGAGTCGAACCCGCGGGGGGATACGCAGTATTTT.